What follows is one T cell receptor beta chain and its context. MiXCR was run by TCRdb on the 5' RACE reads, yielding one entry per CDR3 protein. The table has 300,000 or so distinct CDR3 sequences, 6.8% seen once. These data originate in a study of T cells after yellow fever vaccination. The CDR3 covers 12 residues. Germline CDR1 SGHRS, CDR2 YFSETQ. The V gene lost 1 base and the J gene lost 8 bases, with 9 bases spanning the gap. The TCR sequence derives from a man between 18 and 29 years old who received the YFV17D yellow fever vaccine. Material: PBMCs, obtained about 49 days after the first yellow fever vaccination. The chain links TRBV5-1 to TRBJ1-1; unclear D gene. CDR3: CASSLNREEAFF. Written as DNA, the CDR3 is TGCGCCAGCAGCTTGAACCGGGAGGAAGCTTTCTTT.